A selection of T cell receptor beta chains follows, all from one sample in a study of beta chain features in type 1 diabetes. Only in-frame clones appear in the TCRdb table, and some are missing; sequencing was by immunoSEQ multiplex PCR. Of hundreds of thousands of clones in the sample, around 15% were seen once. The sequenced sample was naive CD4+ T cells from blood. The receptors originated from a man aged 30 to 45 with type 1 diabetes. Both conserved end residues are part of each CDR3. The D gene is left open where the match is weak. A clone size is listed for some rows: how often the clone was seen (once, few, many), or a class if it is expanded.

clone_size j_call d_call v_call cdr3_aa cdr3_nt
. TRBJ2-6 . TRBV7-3 CASSLTAGTSGANVLTF TGTGCCAGCAGCTTAACAGCAGGCACCTCTGGGGCCAACGTCCTGACTTTC
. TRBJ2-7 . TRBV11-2 CASSLQINYEQYF TGTGCCAGCAGCTTACAGATCAACTACGAGCAGTACTTC
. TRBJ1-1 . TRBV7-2 CASSYQGLDTEAFF TGTGCCAGCAGCTACCAGGGTCTCGACACTGAAGCTTTCTTT
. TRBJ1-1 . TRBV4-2 CASSHAIMNTEAFF TGTGCCAGCAGCCATGCGATCATGAACACTGAAGCTTTCTTT
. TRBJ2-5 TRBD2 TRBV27 CASTETSGTQYF TGTGCCAGCACCGAGACTAGCGGGACCCAGTACTTC
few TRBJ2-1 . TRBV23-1 CASSQSQGFSYNEQFF TGCGCCAGCAGTCAATCGCAGGGGTTCTCCTACAATGAGCAGTTCTTC
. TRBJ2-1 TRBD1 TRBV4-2 CASSRPGQGAENEQFF TGTGCCAGCAGCCGGCCGGGACAGGGGGCCGAGAATGAGCAGTTCTTC
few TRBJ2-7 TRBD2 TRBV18 CASSPPGLAGGEQYF TGTGCCAGCTCACCCCCGGGACTAGCGGGAGGTGAGCAGTACTTC
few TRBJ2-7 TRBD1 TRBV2 CASSRQGITYEQYF TGTGCCAGCAGCCGACAGGGGATTACCTACGAGCAGTACTTC
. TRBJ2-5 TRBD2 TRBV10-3 CAIRGPSGQETQYF TGTGCCATCAGGGGACCTAGCGGACAAGAGACCCAGTACTTC
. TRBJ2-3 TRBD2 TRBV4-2 CASSLRHLGGSQTDTQYF TGTGCCAGCAGCCTCCGCCACCTAGGCGGGAGTCAAACAGATACGCAGTATTTT
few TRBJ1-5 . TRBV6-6 CASLGAAWPQHF TGTGCCAGCCTTGGGGCCGCGTGGCCCCAGCATTTT
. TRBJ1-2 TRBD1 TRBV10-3 CAISNRQGGQGSYGYTF TGTGCCATCAGTAACAGACAAGGGGGACAGGGATCTTATGGCTACACCTTC
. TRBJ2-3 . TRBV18 CASSISRDNTDTQYF TGTGCCAGCTCAATATCCCGGGACAACACAGATACGCAGTATTTT
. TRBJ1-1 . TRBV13 CASSLMGQGYTEAFF TGTGCCAGCAGCTTAATGGGGCAGGGGTACACTGAAGCTTTCTTT
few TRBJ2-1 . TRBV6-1 CASTEQGYRYNEQFF TGTGCCAGCACGGAACAGGGCTACCGCTACAATGAGCAGTTCTTC
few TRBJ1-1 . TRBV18 CASSLDRNTEAFF TGTGCCAGCTCGTTGGACAGGAACACTGAAGCTTTCTTT